The T cell receptor beta chain described here comes from a study of OX40 agonist ivuxolimab in advanced cancers. Clones were read by immunoSEQ multiplex PCR, and TCRdb kept only the in-frame ones, dropping some. The table lists approximately 11,000 clones, approximately 81% of them singletons. This CDR3 contains 14 residues. CDR1 MNHEY and CDR2 SVGAGI come from the germline V gene. With 0 bases clipped from V and 4 bases from J, the junction kept 1 base outside the gene matches. The chain carries TRBV6-5 and TRBJ1-2, with 8 bases aligning to TRBD1. The sample in question was CD4+ or CD8+ T cells sorted from blood, obtained in a trial of the OX40 agonist ivuxolimab. This clonotype originated in an adult with an advanced solid tumor such as melanoma, head and neck, liver or kidney cancer. The CDR3: CASSYSDRVYGYTF. The CDR3 DNA follows: TGTGCCAGCAGTTACTCGGACAGGGTCTATGGCTACACCTTC.